The following is a T cell receptor (beta chain) sequence with its context. The antigen is not known. This specimen belongs to a study of T cell repertoires in cytomegalovirus infection. For the study at large: The study used recently identified HLA-C-restricted and well-studied HLA-B-restricted CMV epitopes. A matching HLA type, together with CMV infection, was signaled by public TCR beta signatures. Study-level results: The ex vivo response showed dominance by HLA-C-restricted CMV-specific TCR beta clonotypes.

TCRdb used MiXCR to reprocess the reads, holding one entry per CDR3 protein. The sample shows around 100,000 distinct CDR3 sequences, around 40% of them seen only once. The sequenced sample was CD8+ T cells from cultured PBMCs, obtained from culture after CMV antigen stimulation. This sequence originates from a human donor in good health (CMV status not recorded). Some clones in this sample may be carry-over from other donors' samples.

The CDR3 DNA is TGTGCCAGCAGTGAGAAGGGACTAGCGGGCCAAGAGACCCAGTACTTC. This codes for CASSEKGLAGQETQYF. The rearrangement links TRBV2 to TRBJ2-5; TRBD2 aligns across 12 bases. The CDR3 has 16 amino acids. The V gene end was trimmed by 3 bases and the J gene end by 1 base; junction bases not matched to a gene: 3. The germline V gene encodes CDR1 SNHLY and CDR2 FYNNEI. Using reference TRBV2 and TRBJ2-5 for the parts outside the CDR3, the full variable domain is EPEVTQTPSHQVTQMGQEVILRCVPISNHLYFYWYRQILGQKVEFLVSFYNNEISEKSEIFDDQFSVERPDGSNFTLKIRSTKLEDSAMYFCASSEKGLAGQETQYFGPGTRLLVL.